What follows are 11 T cell receptor beta chains derived from one specimen sequenced in a study of glioma-infiltrating T cells after dendritic cell vaccination. Regarding time point: after dendritic cell vaccination, including at tumor progression/relapse. This table comes from immunoSEQ multiplex PCR, and its TCRdb copy is limited to in-frame clones, with some not included. This sample has some 99,000 clones, with 65% to 85% found just once. The specimen was blood, collected after dendritic cell vaccination. The receptors come from a human donor with glioblastoma.

The chain combines TRBV5-1 with TRBJ2-3; D is perhaps TRBD2 (5 bases). Trimming cost V 2 bases and J 2 bases, with 9 bases left between them. The CDR3 spans 14 residues. Germline V gene data show CDR1 as SGHRS and CDR2 as YFSETQ. CDR3 protein: CASSFSSDTDTQYF. The CDR3 DNA is TGCGCCAGCAGCTTTAGTAGCGACACAGATACGCAGTATTTT. Full variable domain (remainder filled in from reference TRBV5-1 and TRBJ2-3): KAGVTQTPRYLIKTRGQQVTLSCSPISGHRSVSWYQQTPGQGLQFLFEYFSETQRNKGNFPGRFSGRQFSNSRSEMNVSTLELGDSALYLCASSFSSDTDTQYFGPGTRLTVL.

The chain recombines TRBV29-1 with TRBJ1-1; TRBD1 might be the D (5 bases). Germline assignment: CDR1 SQVTM and CDR2 ANQGSEA. CDR3 length: 15 residues. V lost 4 bases and J lost 0, with 15 bases in between. The CDR3 DNA is TGCAGCGTTGGAGTTCTGGGGCACATGAACACTGAAGCTTTCTTT. As protein: CSVGVLGHMNTEAFF.

This clone was detected only a few times. The chain combines TRBV11-3 with TRBJ2-1, with no clear D. This CDR3 has 13 residues. V was cut by 5 bases and J by 6 bases, with 11 bases left in between. Germline V gene lookup returns CDR1 SGHNT and CDR2 YENEEA. The CDR3 protein is CASSPLNGNEQFF. The DNA for the CDR3 is TGTGCCAGCAGCCCACTAAACGGCAATGAGCAGTTCTTC. Based on the CDR3 plus reference TRBV11-3 and TRBJ2-1, the full variable domain is EAGVVQSPRYKIIEKKQPVAFWCNPISGHNTLYWYLQNLGQGPELLIRYENEEAVDDSQLPKDRFSAERLKGVDSTLKIQPAELGDSAVYLCASSPLNGNEQFFGPGTRLTVL.

The V and J genes are TRBV6-4 and TRBJ2-1; D might be TRBD1 (5 bases). The CDR3 has 15 amino acids. Germline V gene lookup returns CDR1 MRHNA and CDR2 SNTAGT. The germline V and J ends were trimmed by 5 bases and 0 bases, with 11 bases remaining between them. CDR3 nucleotide sequence: TGTGCCAGCAGTCGACAGCCCAGCTCCTACAATGAGCAGTTCTTC. This translates into CASSRQPSSYNEQFF.

The table lists this clone with a few counts. This chain joins TRBV18 and TRBJ2-7; D is unclear. The CDR3 sequence is 14 residues long. CDR1 and CDR2 from the germline V gene are KGHSH and LQKENI. V gave up 0 bases and J gave up 2 bases, with 8 bases separating them. The CDR3 DNA is TGTGCCAGCTCACCACCATCAGGTACCTACGAGCAGTACTTC. Amino acids: CASSPPSGTYEQYF.

The gene calls are TRBV6-5 and TRBJ2-7; 7 bases are a match to TRBD1. V dropped 8 bases and J dropped 8; count of bases not matched to a gene: 12. Germline-derived CDR1 and CDR2 are MNHEY and SVGAGI. CDR3 size: 13 residues. Here the CDR3 reads CASSPGQTIKQYF. In DNA, the CDR3 is TGTGCCAGCTCCCCGGGACAGACGATCAAGCAGTACTTC.

J is TRBJ1-1 and V is TRBV5-4, with D possibly being TRBD1 (6 bases). V was cut by 4 bases and J by 5 bases, with 15 bases left in between. Germline V gives CDR1 SGHNT, CDR2 YYREEE (reference sequence). The CDR3 covers 14 residues. Here the CDR3 reads CASSPGGAGTEAFF. CDR3 DNA: TGTGCCAGCAGCCCCGGGGGGGCAGGGACTGAAGCTTTCTTT.

This rearrangement joins TRBV28 to TRBJ2-7, with a tentative D call TRBD2 (6 bases). Looked up from germline, CDR1 is MDHEN and CDR2 is SYDVKM. Trimming took off 7 bases at V and 1 base at J, with 8 bases between the two ends. This CDR3 is built from 12 residues. Here the CDR3 DNA reads TGTGCCAGCAATGGGGGGTCCTACGAGCAGTACTTC. Translation gives CASNGGSYEQYF.

The CDR3 nucleotides are TGCGCCAGCAGCTTGAACGGAGGGGCCATCCAAGAGACCCAGTACTTC. It specifies CASSLNGGAIQETQYF. The rearrangement links TRBV5-1 to TRBJ2-5, with a tentative D call TRBD2 (6 bases). Germline CDR1 reads SGHRS; CDR2 reads YFSETQ. Trimming took off 1 base at V and 1 base at J, with 14 bases between the two ends. This CDR3 comprises 16 residues.

The J gene is TRBJ2-1, the V gene TRBV2, with D hard to call. CDR3 size: 13 residues. V lost 6 bases and J lost 5, with 11 bases in between. CDR1 is SNHLY and CDR2 is FYNNEI in the germline V gene. In DNA form, the CDR3 reads TGTGCCAGCAGCGCGGTGGAAGACAATGAGCAGTTCTTC. Amino acid sequence: CASSAVEDNEQFF. Variable domain in full (rest from reference TRBV2 and TRBJ2-1): EPEVTQTPSHQVTQMGQEVILRCVPISNHLYFYWYRQILGQKVEFLVSFYNNEISEKSEIFDDQFSVERPDGSNFTLKIRSTKLEDSAMYFCASSAVEDNEQFFGPGTRLTVL.

With respect to this clone: Other DNA sequences within the sample encode an identical CDR3. The chain joins TRBV5-1 to TRBJ1-5; possible D gene TRBD1, 5 bases. Per the germline V gene, CDR1 is SGHRS and CDR2 is YFSETQ. CDR3 length equals 13 residues. Trimming left V 0 bases short and J 4 bases short, with 5 bases between. For the CDR3, the DNA is TGCGCCAGCAGCTTGGCAGGGAATCAGCCCCAGCATTTT. Encoded protein: CASSLAGNQPQHF.